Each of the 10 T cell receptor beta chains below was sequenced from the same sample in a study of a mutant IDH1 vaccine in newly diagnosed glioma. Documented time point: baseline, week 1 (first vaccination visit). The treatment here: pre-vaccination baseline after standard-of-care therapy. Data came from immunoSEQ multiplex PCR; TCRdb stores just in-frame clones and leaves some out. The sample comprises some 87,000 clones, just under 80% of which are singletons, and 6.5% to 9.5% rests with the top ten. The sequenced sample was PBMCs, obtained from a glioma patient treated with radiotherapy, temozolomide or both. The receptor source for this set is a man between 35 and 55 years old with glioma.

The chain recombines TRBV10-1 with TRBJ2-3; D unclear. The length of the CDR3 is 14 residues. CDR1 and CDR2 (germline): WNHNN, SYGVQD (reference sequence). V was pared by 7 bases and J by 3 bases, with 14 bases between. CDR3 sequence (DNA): TGCGCCAGCAACGGACCACGACGGACAGATACGCAGTATTTT. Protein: CASNGPRRTDTQYF.

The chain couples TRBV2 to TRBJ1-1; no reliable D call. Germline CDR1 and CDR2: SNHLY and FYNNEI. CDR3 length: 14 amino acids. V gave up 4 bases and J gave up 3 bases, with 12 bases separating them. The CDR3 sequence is CASSVRDLHTEAFF. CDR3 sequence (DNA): TGTGCCAGCAGTGTAAGGGATTTACACACTGAAGCTTTCTTT.

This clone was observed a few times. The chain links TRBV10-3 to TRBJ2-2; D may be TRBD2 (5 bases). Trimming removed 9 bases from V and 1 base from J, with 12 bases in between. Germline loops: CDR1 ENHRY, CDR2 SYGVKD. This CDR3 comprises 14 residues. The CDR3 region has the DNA TGTGCCATGGAGCCCGGGGAGAACACCGGGGAGCTGTTTTTT. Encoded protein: CAMEPGENTGELFF.

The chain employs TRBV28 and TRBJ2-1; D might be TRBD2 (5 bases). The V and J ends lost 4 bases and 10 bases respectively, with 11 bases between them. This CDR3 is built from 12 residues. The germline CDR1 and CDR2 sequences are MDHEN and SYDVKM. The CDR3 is CASSSGGREQFF. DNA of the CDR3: TGTGCCAGCAGTTCCGGCGGGCGCGAGCAGTTCTTC.

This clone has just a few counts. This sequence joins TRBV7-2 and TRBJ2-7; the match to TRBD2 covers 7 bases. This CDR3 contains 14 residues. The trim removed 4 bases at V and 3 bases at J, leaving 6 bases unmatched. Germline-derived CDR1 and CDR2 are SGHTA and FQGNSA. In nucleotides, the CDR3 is TGTGCCAGCAGCTATAGTCCTAGCGGCTACGAGCAGTACTTC. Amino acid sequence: CASSYSPSGYEQYF.

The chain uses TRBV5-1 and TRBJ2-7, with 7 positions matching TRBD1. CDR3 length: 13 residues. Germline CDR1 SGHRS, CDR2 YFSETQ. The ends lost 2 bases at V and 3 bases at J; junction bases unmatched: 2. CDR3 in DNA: TGCGCCAGCAGCTTTGGGACAGACTACGAGCAGTACTTC. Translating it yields CASSFGTDYEQYF.

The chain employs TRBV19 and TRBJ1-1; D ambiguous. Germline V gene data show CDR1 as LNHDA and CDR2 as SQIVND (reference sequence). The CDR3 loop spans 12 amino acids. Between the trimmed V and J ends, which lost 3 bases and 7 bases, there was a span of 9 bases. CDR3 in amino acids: CASSIRWGEAFF. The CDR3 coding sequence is TGTGCCAGTAGTATCCGGTGGGGTGAAGCTTTCTTT. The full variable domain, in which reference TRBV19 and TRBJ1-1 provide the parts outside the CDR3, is DGGITQSPKYLFRKEGQNVTLSCEQNLNHDAMYWYRQDPGQGLRLIYYSQIVNDFQKGDIAEGYSVSREKKESFPLTVTSAQKNPTAFYLCASSIRWGEAFFGQGTRLTVV.

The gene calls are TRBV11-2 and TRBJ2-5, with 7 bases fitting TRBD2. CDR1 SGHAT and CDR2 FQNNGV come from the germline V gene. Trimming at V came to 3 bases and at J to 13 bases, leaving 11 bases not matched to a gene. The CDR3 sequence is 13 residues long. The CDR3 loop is CASSFTTGGGRYF. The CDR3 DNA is TGTGCCAGCAGCTTTACCACGGGCGGGGGAAGGTACTTC.

The CDR3 DNA is TGTGCCAGCAGCTCGGACGCGTACGAGCAGTACTTC. Amino acids: CASSSDAYEQYF. The chain is built from TRBV13 and TRBJ2-7; D gene uncertain. CDR1 and CDR2 (germline): PRHDT, FYEKMQ (reference sequence). V dropped 4 bases and J dropped 4 bases, with 8 bases sitting between them. The CDR3 totals 12 residues.

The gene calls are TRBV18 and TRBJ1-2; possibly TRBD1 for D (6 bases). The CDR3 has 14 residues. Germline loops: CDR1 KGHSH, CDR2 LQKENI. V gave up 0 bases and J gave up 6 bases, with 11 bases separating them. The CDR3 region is CASSPPGWTDGYTF. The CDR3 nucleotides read TGTGCCAGCTCACCACCGGGGTGGACAGATGGCTACACCTTC. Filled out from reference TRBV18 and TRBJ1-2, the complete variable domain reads NAGVMQNPRHLVRRRGQEARLRCSPMKGHSHVYWYRQLPEEGLKFMVYLQKENIIDESGMPKERFSAEFPKEGPSILRIQQVVRGDSAAYFCASSPPGWTDGYTFGSGTRLTVV.